These 21 T cell receptor beta chains share one sample of origin, sequenced in a study of CD8+ T cells in alopecia areata. Treatment here: oral pan-JAK inhibitor, 5-10 mg twice daily. It was cDNA, reverse transcribed from extracted RNA, that served as the sequencing template. The protocol was immunoSEQ multiplex PCR, while the TCRdb copy is restricted to in-frame clones and leaves out a portion. The table lists 60,000 to 90,000 clones, 60% to 70% of them singletons. The sample was CD8+ T cells sorted from blood, taken at week 24, from a patient treated with tofacitinib. The receptors were sampled from a human donor with alopecia areata.

The V and J genes are TRBV7-9 and TRBJ1-2; D unresolved. Germline CDR1 SEHNR, CDR2 FQNEAQ (reference sequence). V lost 5 bases and J lost 6, with 19 bases in between. The CDR3 contains 15 residues. CDR3 loop: CASSGGQERWHGYTF. The CDR3 DNA reads as TGTGCCAGCAGCGGAGGGCAGGAAAGATGGCATGGCTACACCTTC.

On this clone: Other nucleotide sequences in the sample specify the same CDR3. The CDR3 DNA reads TGCAGCGTAACGGGGGGCTCCTCCTACGAGCAGTACTTC. Translated: CSVTGGSSYEQYF. The V and J genes are TRBV29-1 and TRBJ2-7, with a weak D call TRBD2 (7 bases). This CDR3 has 13 residues. Trimming removed 6 bases from V and 0 bases from J, with 12 bases in between. The germline gives CDR1 SQVTM, CDR2 ANQGSEA.

This chain uses TRBV7-3 with TRBJ2-3, with D uncertain. V was cut by 2 bases and J by 0 bases, with 9 bases left in between. There are 15 residues in the CDR3. Germline V gives CDR1 SGHTA, CDR2 FQGTGA. The CDR3 region has the DNA TGTGCCAGCAGCTTACTCGGCTTTAGCACAGATACGCAGTATTTT. Translated, it gives CASSLLGFSTDTQYF.

The chain is built from TRBV29-1 and TRBJ1-2; perhaps TRBD1 as D (6 bases). Germline-derived CDR1 and CDR2 are SQVTM and ANQGSEA. There are 13 residues in the CDR3. V shed 6 bases and J shed 5 bases, with 16 bases lying between them. Written as DNA, the CDR3 is TGCAGCGTGGAGACCCGGACAGCTTATGGCTACACCTTC. Translated, it gives CSVETRTAYGYTF.

A few counts support this clone. CDR3 region: CATSTAIDSNQPQHF. For the CDR3, the DNA is TGTGCCACCAGCACCGCAATAGATAGCAATCAGCCCCAGCATTTT. The chain has TRBV15 and TRBJ1-5, with D uncertain. Trimming left V 4 bases short and J 0 bases short, with 10 bases between. Germline loops: CDR1 LNHNV, CDR2 YYDKDF (reference sequence). The length of the CDR3 is 15 residues.

This clone was recorded a few times. This chain uses TRBV6-5 with TRBJ2-5, with D maybe TRBD1 (6 bases). The V gene's germline CDR1 is MNHEY and CDR2 SVGAGI. Trimming pared 1 base from V and 4 bases from J, leaving 13 bases between. This CDR3 is 15 amino acids long. The DNA for the CDR3 is TGTGCCAGCAGTTACTTACAGGGCGGATCAGAGACCCAGTACTTC. Its translation: CASSYLQGGSETQYF.

This clone was seen more than once but under ten times. The chain links TRBV29-1 to TRBJ2-1, with 7 positions matching TRBD1. V dropped 3 bases and J dropped 4; count of bases not matched to a gene: 9. Germline-derived CDR1 and CDR2 are SQVTM and ANQGSEA. The CDR3 consists of 15 residues. DNA of the CDR3: TGCAGCGTTGATTACGCCAGGGGGTCTTACAATGAGCAGTTCTTC. The encoded protein is CSVDYARGSYNEQFF.

The CDR3 DNA sequence: TGTGCCAGCAGCCCCACCGGCGGGGGACCTTCTAACTATGGCTACACCTTC. It translates to CASSPTGGGPSNYGYTF. J is TRBJ1-2 and V is TRBV7-3; TRBD1 might be the D (5 bases). This CDR3 spans 17 amino acids. Germline loops: CDR1 SGHTA, CDR2 FQGTGA. V was trimmed by 5 bases and J by 0 bases, leaving 19 bases between them.

This clone has a handful of counts. This sequence joins TRBV4-1 and TRBJ2-7; 8 nucleotides agree with TRBD2. Germline-derived CDR1 and CDR2 are MGHRA and YSYEKL. After removal of 0 bases from V and 3 bases from J, the junction contained 4 bases not matched to a gene. This CDR3 has 15 residues. CDR3 amino acids: CASSQDREGGYEQYF. DNA of the CDR3: TGCGCCAGCAGCCAAGATCGGGAGGGCGGCTACGAGCAGTACTTC.

The chain carries TRBV2 and TRBJ2-3; 8 bases line up with TRBD1. The germline V gene has CDR1 SNHLY and CDR2 FYNNEI. The CDR3 totals 15 residues. The V gene end was trimmed by 7 bases and the J gene end by 0 bases; junction bases not matched to a gene: 6. CDR3 DNA: TGTGCCAGCAACGCGGGACAGGTTAGCACAGATACGCAGTATTTT. Translation: CASNAGQVSTDTQYF. The variable domain in full, with the rest retrieved from reference TRBV2 and TRBJ2-3, is EPEVTQTPSHQVTQMGQEVILRCVPISNHLYFYWYRQILGQKVEFLVSFYNNEISEKSEIFDDQFSVERPDGSNFTLKIRSTKLEDSAMYFCASNAGQVSTDTQYFGPGTRLTVL.

The chain has TRBV7-2 and TRBJ2-1; D might be TRBD2 (5 bases). CDR1 and CDR2 (germline): SGHTA, FQGNSA. Trimming took off 3 bases at V and 2 bases at J, with 8 bases between the two ends. This CDR3 has 14 amino acids. The CDR3: CASSFETTYNEQFF. CDR3 in DNA: TGTGCCAGCAGCTTCGAGACTACCTACAATGAGCAGTTCTTC.

CDR3 DNA: TGTGCCACCAGCAGAGAAATCGGGACCTGGGAAACCTATGGCTACACCTTC. It is translated as CATSREIGTWETYGYTF. The V gene is TRBV15, the J gene TRBJ1-2; TRBD1 might be the D (5 bases). In germline, CDR1 is LNHNV, CDR2 YYDKDF (reference sequence). The CDR3 sequence is 17 residues long. V was shortened by 0 bases and J by 4 bases, with 18 bases between the two germline ends.

This chain uses TRBV2 with TRBJ2-7, with TRBD2 matching 7 bases. Trimming removed 7 bases from V and 6 bases from J; junction bases left unmatched: 3. The CDR3 spans 11 residues. Germline V gene lookup returns CDR1 SNHLY and CDR2 FYNNEI. The CDR3 is CASTTGGEQYF. DNA for the CDR3: TGTGCCAGCACAACGGGGGGCGAGCAGTACTTC.

The chain links TRBV6-5 to TRBJ2-3, with D perhaps being TRBD1 or TRBD2 (5 bases each). CDR1 MNHEY and CDR2 SVGAGI come from the germline V gene. V gave up 2 bases and J gave up 1 base, with 13 bases separating them. The CDR3 spans 16 residues. As DNA, the CDR3 is TGTGCCAGCAGTTACACGGGGCGGCGGGGCACAGATACGCAGTATTTT. It yields the protein CASSYTGRRGTDTQYF.

The chain joins TRBV5-1 to TRBJ2-7; D tentatively fits TRBD1 or TRBD2 (6 bases each). CDR1 is SGHRS, CDR2 YFSETQ, per germline. V lost 2 bases and J lost 3, with 15 bases in between. This CDR3 comprises 15 residues. In DNA form, the CDR3 reads TGCGCCAGCAGCTTCCGGGGAGGAGGGGGCTACGAGCAGTACTTC. It yields the protein CASSFRGGGGYEQYF.

In its sample, this clone was seen a few times. The genes are TRBV7-9 and TRBJ2-7; D is ambiguous. Germline assignment: CDR1 SEHNR and CDR2 FQNEAQ (reference sequence). With 4 bases removed from V and 3 bases from J, the gap between germline ends came to 10 bases. The length of the CDR3 is 13 residues. Written as DNA, the CDR3 is TGTGCCAGCAGCTCGGCAGAGAGCTACGAGCAGTACTTC. Translating gives CASSSAESYEQYF.

V gene TRBV27 combines with J gene TRBJ2-7; a weak D match, TRBD2 (7 bases). This CDR3 region has 13 residues. The germline gives CDR1 MNHEY, CDR2 SMNVEV (reference sequence). V shed 3 bases and J shed 6 bases, with 12 bases lying between them. CDR3 in DNA: TGTGCCAGCAGTTTTTCAGGGGAGGGCGAGCAGTACTTC. Protein sequence: CASSFSGEGEQYF.

This chain links TRBV30 with TRBJ2-1; 9 nucleotides line up with TRBD1. The CDR3 consists of 15 residues. J lost 2 bases, V lost 0 bases, and 2 bases had no gene match. Germline V gene sequence: CDR1 GTSNPN, CDR2 SVGIG (reference sequence). The CDR3: CAWSVGTGPYNEQFF. For the CDR3, the DNA is TGTGCCTGGAGTGTAGGGACAGGGCCCTACAATGAGCAGTTCTTC. Looking up the rest from reference TRBV30 and TRBJ2-1 gives the full variable domain: SQTIHQWPATLVQPVGSPLSLECTVEGTSNPNLYWYRQAAGRGLQLLFYSVGIGQISSEVPQNLSASRPQDRQFILSSKKLLLSDSGFYLCAWSVGTGPYNEQFFGPGTRLTVL.

The V call is TRBV27, the J call TRBJ2-1; D might be TRBD2 (5 bases). The germline V gene has CDR1 MNHEY and CDR2 SMNVEV (reference sequence). The CDR3 has 13 amino acids. The V end lost 1 base, the J end lost 8 bases, and 9 bases lay between the germline ends. CDR3 sequence (DNA): TGTGCCAGCAGTTTATACCCGCGGGATGAGCAGTTCTTC. This encodes CASSLYPRDEQFF.

This clone came up a few times. The chain uses TRBV6-9 and TRBJ2-4, with TRBD1 identical over 9 bases. This CDR3 has 14 residues. Trimming removed 5 bases from V and 5 bases from J; junction bases left unmatched: 4. Germline V CDR1 and CDR2: MNHGY, SVAAGI. The CDR3 reads CASSPRQGENIQYF. CDR3 nucleotides: TGTGCCAGCAGTCCGAGACAGGGGGAAAACATTCAGTACTTC.

In DNA, the CDR3 is TGTGCCTGGAGACAGGACAGGGTCAACTATGGCTACACCTTC. It is translated as CAWRQDRVNYGYTF. The chain carries TRBV30 and TRBJ1-2; TRBD1 matches 8 bases. J was trimmed by 2 bases and V by 3 bases; bases with no gene match: 5. Germline V gene sequence: CDR1 GTSNPN, CDR2 SVGIG (reference sequence). The CDR3 is made up of 14 amino acids. The full variable domain, rest sourced from reference TRBV30 and TRBJ1-2, is SQTIHQWPATLVQPVGSPLSLECTVEGTSNPNLYWYRQAAGRGLQLLFYSVGIGQISSEVPQNLSASRPQDRQFILSSKKLLLSDSGFYLCAWRQDRVNYGYTFGSGTRLTVV.